This T cell receptor beta chain is drawn from a study of T-cell reconstitution after alpha-beta-depleted transplantation in children. Using unique molecular identifiers, the investigators prepared the TCRbeta library. A single record per CDR3 protein comes from TCRdb applying MiXCR to the PCR reads. This sample has around 140,000 distinct CDR3 sequences, with more than 8% found just once. The length of the CDR3 is 15 residues. CDR1 is MDHEN and CDR2 is SYDVKM in the germline V gene. V was trimmed by 8 bases and J by 7 bases, leaving 21 bases between them. With respect to this clonotype: Its antigen is unknown.

Findings and caveats of the study: Several hundred expanded graft clones reportedly were the source of alpha-beta T cells about two months after transplant. T cells produced anew were the main source of T-cell counts and diversity one year after transplant. After transplant, high TCRbeta diversity at day 60 in some patients arose from surviving recipient T cells and thymic progenitors.

The chain carries TRBV28 and TRBJ2-1, with D tentatively TRBD1 or TRBD2 (5 bases each). This specimen consisted of PBMCs, mostly from graft donor cells, obtained 180 days after TCRalphabeta/CD19-depleted stem cell transplant. This receptor was taken from a female patient between 2 and 15 years old who had a stem cell transplant for congenital amegakaryocytic thrombocytopenia, so the T cells may come from the graft donor. The CDR3 spells CASFLRFRGGNEQFF. The CDR3 DNA reads TGTGCCAGCTTTCTCCGTTTTCGGGGCGGGAATGAGCAGTTCTTC.